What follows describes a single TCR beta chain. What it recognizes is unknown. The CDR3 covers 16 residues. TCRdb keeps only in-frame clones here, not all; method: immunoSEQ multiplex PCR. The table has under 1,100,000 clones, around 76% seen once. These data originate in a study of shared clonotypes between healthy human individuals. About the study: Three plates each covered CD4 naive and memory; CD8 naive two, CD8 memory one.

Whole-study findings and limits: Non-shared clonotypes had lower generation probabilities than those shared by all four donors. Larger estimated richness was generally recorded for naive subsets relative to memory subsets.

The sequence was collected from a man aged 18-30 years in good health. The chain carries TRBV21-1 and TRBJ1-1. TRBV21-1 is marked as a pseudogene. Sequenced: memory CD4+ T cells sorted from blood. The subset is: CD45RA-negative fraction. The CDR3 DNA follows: TGTGCCAGCAGCAAAGGGGAGATAGGGACCGACACTGAAGCTTTCTTT. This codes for CASSKGEIGTDTEAFF.